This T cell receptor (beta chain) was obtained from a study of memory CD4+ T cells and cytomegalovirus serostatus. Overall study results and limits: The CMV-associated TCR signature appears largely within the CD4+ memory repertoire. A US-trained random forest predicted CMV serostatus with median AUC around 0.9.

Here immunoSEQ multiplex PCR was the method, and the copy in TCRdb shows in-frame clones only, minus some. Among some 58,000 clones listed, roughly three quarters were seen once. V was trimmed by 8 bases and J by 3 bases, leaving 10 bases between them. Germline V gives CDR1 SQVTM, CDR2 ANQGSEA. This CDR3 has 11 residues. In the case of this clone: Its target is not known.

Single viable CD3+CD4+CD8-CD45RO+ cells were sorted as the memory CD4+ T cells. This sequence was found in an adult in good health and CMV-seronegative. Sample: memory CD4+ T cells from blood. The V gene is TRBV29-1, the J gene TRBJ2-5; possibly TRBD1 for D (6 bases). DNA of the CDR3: TGCAGCACTAAGGGGGAAGAGACCCAGTACTTC. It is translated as CSTKGEETQYF.